This T cell receptor (beta chain) was identified during a study of blood T cell repertoires in COVID-19. Study at large: The analysed material was cDNA or gDNA that came from T cells, B-cell-depleted T cells, or PBMCs.

Germline CDR1 is KGHSH and CDR2 is LQKENI. The V segment lost 6 bases and the J segment 4 bases; nucleotides outside the gene matches: 2. The CDR3 runs 12 residues. How the authors handled the data: Cell counts per sample came from amplifying reference gene primers. Using immunoSEQ multiplex PCR, the repertoire was profiled, and TCRdb retains in-frame clones only, with some absent. V and J calls and clone size are given by that table; D and trimming were obtained from the DNA. Among 100,000 to 150,000 clones, 85% to 90% were seen once, and the ten largest hold approximately 3.5%. The sequence came from an elderly woman with COVID-19, enrolled during active disease. The rearrangement uses TRBV18 and TRBJ2-7, with 8 bases that match TRBD2. The sequenced material came from peripheral blood. The CDR3 DNA sequence: TGTGCCAGCTCTCCGGGAGGGTACGAGCAGTACTTC. Amino acids: CASSPGGYEQYF.